These T cell receptor beta chains were read from a single sample in a study of control samples from healthy donors and cancer patients. Sequencing used immunoSEQ multiplex PCR; TCRdb keeps in-frame clones, though not all of them. The table lists under 70,000 clones, less than 95% of them singletons. The specimen sequenced was PBMCs. Receptor source: a woman between 45 and 65 years old with colorectal cancer. Each CDR3 is given with its conserved first and last residue. Each record gives: J gene, V gene, CDR3 protein.

J gene: TRBJ2-1
V gene: TRBV6-1
CDR3 protein: CASSEAVDEQFF

J gene: TRBJ2-1
V gene: TRBV5-4
CDR3 protein: CASSLGPGLEDNEQFF

J gene: TRBJ1-1
V gene: TRBV18
CDR3 protein: CASSTLGDTEAFF

J gene: TRBJ2-1
V gene: TRBV2
CDR3 protein: CASSEVIDEQFF

J gene: TRBJ1-2
V gene: TRBV7-8
CDR3 protein: CASSFGTNYGYTF

J gene: TRBJ1-6
V gene: TRBV5-1
CDR3 protein: CASSLLGQDGNSPLHF

J gene: TRBJ2-3
V gene: TRBV9
CDR3 protein: CASGKGTASTDTQYF

J gene: TRBJ2-1
V gene: TRBV6-5
CDR3 protein: CASSFREGYEQFF

J gene: TRBJ2-2
V gene: TRBV10-3
CDR3 protein: CAIMAGNTGELFF

J gene: TRBJ1-2
V gene: TRBV6-1
CDR3 protein: CASSERTANYGYTF

J gene: TRBJ1-1
V gene: TRBV7-9
CDR3 protein: CASSLEFPNTEAFF

J gene: TRBJ1-3
V gene: TRBV19
CDR3 protein: CASSLGSSGNTIYF

J gene: TRBJ2-7
V gene: TRBV2
CDR3 protein: CASSWTGGSYEQYF

J gene: TRBJ1-2
V gene: TRBV3-1/TRBV3-2
CDR3 protein: CASSSGRSYGYTF

J gene: TRBJ2-1
V gene: TRBV24-1
CDR3 protein: CATETGTGFYNEQFF

J gene: TRBJ2-7
V gene: TRBV29-1
CDR3 protein: CSVESGYEQYF

J gene: TRBJ1-3
V gene: TRBV5-8
CDR3 protein: CASYTGAAFGNTIYF

J gene: TRBJ2-1
V gene: TRBV19
CDR3 protein: CASNLAGANEQFF

J gene: TRBJ1-5
V gene: TRBV29-1
CDR3 protein: CSVGADTDQPQHF

J gene: TRBJ1-1
V gene: TRBV3-1/TRBV3-2
CDR3 protein: CASSPAFGTGITEAFF

J gene: TRBJ1-5
V gene: TRBV7-2
CDR3 protein: CASSTQGARNQPQHF

J gene: TRBJ2-3
V gene: TRBV5-6
CDR3 protein: CASSFLGMNTQYF

J gene: TRBJ2-5
V gene: TRBV27
CDR3 protein: CASSSRLTETQYF

J gene: TRBJ2-7
V gene: TRBV2
CDR3 protein: CASSPGQADYEQYF

J gene: TRBJ2-1
V gene: TRBV6-1
CDR3 protein: CASSEASGSGSNEQFF

J gene: TRBJ1-3
V gene: TRBV7-7
CDR3 protein: CASSSGQGIGNTIYF

J gene: TRBJ2-6
V gene: TRBV11-3
CDR3 protein: CASSLDLGGQPYSLYSGANVLTF

J gene: TRBJ2-7
V gene: TRBV19
CDR3 protein: CASSPGGGQGAQEYF

J gene: TRBJ1-2
V gene: TRBV6-6
CDR3 protein: CASKGGDYGYTF

J gene: TRBJ1-2
V gene: TRBV5-1
CDR3 protein: CASSQTHGGGAGYTF

J gene: TRBJ1-3
V gene: TRBV5-6
CDR3 protein: CASSYGTGGTGNTIYF

J gene: TRBJ2-1
V gene: TRBV5-6
CDR3 protein: CASSIGTSGGGEQFF

J gene: TRBJ2-3
V gene: TRBV18
CDR3 protein: CASSPILSSTDTQYF

J gene: TRBJ1-1
V gene: TRBV5-1
CDR3 protein: CASSLDSGGNTEAFF

J gene: TRBJ2-1
V gene: TRBV3-1/TRBV3-2
CDR3 protein: CASSQMAGPHNEQFF

J gene: TRBJ1-5
V gene: TRBV2
CDR3 protein: CASSGDSNQPQHF

J gene: TRBJ2-3
V gene: TRBV7-3
CDR3 protein: CASGSQGWETDTQYF

J gene: TRBJ1-4
V gene: TRBV7-9
CDR3 protein: CASSLAGSTNEKLFF

J gene: TRBJ1-3
V gene: TRBV5-1
CDR3 protein: CASSLDSVNTIYF

J gene: TRBJ2-7
V gene: TRBV7-9
CDR3 protein: CASSRQEKSYEQYF

J gene: TRBJ2-2
V gene: TRBV7-2
CDR3 protein: CASRGPRGRGNDGELFF

J gene: TRBJ2-4
V gene: TRBV3-1/TRBV3-2
CDR3 protein: CASSVGGTGGADIQYF

J gene: TRBJ2-5
V gene: TRBV12-5
CDR3 protein: CASGLIYSGGPVQRQETQYF

J gene: TRBJ1-1
V gene: TRBV7-9
CDR3 protein: CASSSQAGGTEAFF

J gene: TRBJ2-1
V gene: TRBV28
CDR3 protein: CASNPNRQYTYNEQFF

J gene: TRBJ1-1
V gene: TRBV19
CDR3 protein: CASSPGPGSAFF

J gene: TRBJ2-4
V gene: TRBV19
CDR3 protein: CASSRGGLGKNIQYF

J gene: TRBJ1-4
V gene: TRBV4-2
CDR3 protein: CASSQRFSNEKLFF

J gene: TRBJ1-6
V gene: TRBV30
CDR3 protein: CACRARGGDSPLHF

J gene: TRBJ1-1
V gene: TRBV2
CDR3 protein: CASIENSNTEAFF

J gene: TRBJ2-5
V gene: TRBV19
CDR3 protein: CASSVQGQETQYF

J gene: TRBJ2-1
V gene: TRBV11-1
CDR3 protein: CASSLAPPSSYNEQFF

J gene: TRBJ2-5
V gene: TRBV11-2
CDR3 protein: CASSLGPEHPSSETQYF

J gene: TRBJ2-1
V gene: TRBV6-5
CDR3 protein: CASSYSTGGVNEQFF

J gene: TRBJ1-2
V gene: TRBV5-1
CDR3 protein: CASSSQGQNYGYTF